The 22 T cell receptor beta chains given below trace back to one sample, sequenced in a study of vaccination effects on CD4 cells after COVID-19. Within the ViraFEST assay, antigen-specific CD4+ T cells underwent expansion with viral peptide pools prior to sequencing. The culture ran for approximately 10 days, and then CD4+ T cells were isolated. This person's SARS-CoV-2 infection, confirmed by PCR, occurred between March and December 2020. The antigens these receptors bind are not known. The protocol was immunoSEQ multiplex PCR, while the TCRdb copy is restricted to in-frame clones and leaves out a portion. The sample consists of 55,000 to 90,000 clones, roughly 73% of them appearing once. Sequencing used CD4+ T cells from PBMCs cultured with HIV peptides, obtained before COVID-19 vaccination. Regarding subset: HIV-1 Nef peptide pool negative control/reference culture. The receptors come from a human donor who had a prior SARS-CoV-2 infection.

This rearrangement joins TRBV6-6 to TRBJ2-1, with 9 bases lining up with TRBD1. This CDR3 comprises 15 residues. Germline assignment: CDR1 MNHNY and CDR2 SVGAGI (reference sequence). Unmatched junction bases numbered 12, after V lost 6 bases and J lost 9 bases. CDR3 loop: CASSPRDRVLGEQFF. The CDR3, as DNA: TGTGCCAGCAGCCCTCGGGACAGGGTTTTAGGTGAGCAGTTCTTC.

V is TRBV1 and J is TRBJ2-3; whether TRBD2, the table's D call, matches the DNA was not checked. TRBV1 is a documented pseudogene. The CDR3 totals 18 residues. The CDR3 loop is CTSSQPRLAGECTDTQYF. The CDR3 DNA reads TGCACCAGCAGCCAACCCAGACTAGCGGGGGAGTGCACAGATACGCAGTATTTT.

The CDR3 spells CASSLVYSPLHF. The CDR3 DNA reads as TGTGCCAGCAGCTTAGTATATTCACCCCTCCACTTT. The chain combines TRBV7-2 with TRBJ1-6; D uncertain. CDR3 size: 12 residues. The germline V gene encodes CDR1 SGHTA and CDR2 FQGNSA. The V and J ends lost 1 base and 8 bases respectively, with 3 bases between them.

This clone appeared a few times. The chain is built from TRBV29-1 and TRBJ2-5, with D perhaps TRBD1 (5 bases). Deletions cut 6 bases from V and 5 bases from J, with 13 bases between. This CDR3 contains 12 residues. The germline V gene has CDR1 SQVTM and CDR2 ANQGSEA. CDR3 nucleotides: TGCAGCGTGCGACAGTTTGGGGAGACCCAGTACTTC. Translating gives CSVRQFGETQYF. The whole variable domain, remainder taken from reference TRBV29-1 and TRBJ2-5, is SAVISQKPSRDICQRGTSLTIQCQVDSQVTMMFWYRQQPGQSLTLIATANQGSEATYESGFVIDKFPISRPNLTFSTLTVSNMSPEDSSIYLCSVRQFGETQYFGPGTRLLVL.

This clone was seen only once. This chain joins TRBV25-1 and TRBJ2-1, with D possibly being TRBD2 (6 bases). Germline V lookup: CDR1 MGHDK, CDR2 SYGVNS. CDR3 length equals 15 residues. V was pared by 4 bases and J by 3 bases, with 13 bases between. CDR3 sequence reads: CASSAMTSYYNEQFF. The CDR3 DNA follows: TGTGCCAGCAGTGCTATGACTAGTTACTACAATGAGCAGTTCTTC.

V usage is TRBV27 and J usage is TRBJ2-7; 16 bases are shared with TRBD2. This CDR3 region has 18 residues. Germline loops: CDR1 MNHEY, CDR2 SMNVEV (reference sequence). Trimming cost V 5 bases and J 0 bases; bases outside gene matches: 7. CDR3 protein: CASSPTGTSGRGSYEQYF. CDR3 in DNA: TGTGCCAGCAGTCCGACCGGGACTAGCGGGAGGGGCTCCTACGAGCAGTACTTC.

The rearrangement joins TRBV6-4 to TRBJ2-5; 13 bases line up with TRBD2. CDR3 length: 15 residues. Germline V CDR1 and CDR2: MRHNA, SNTAGT. V lost 6 bases and J lost 5; bases outside the gene matches: 6. The CDR3 loop is CASSLTSGGAETQYF. As DNA, the CDR3 is TGTGCCAGCAGCCTAACTAGCGGGGGGGCGGAGACCCAGTACTTC.

The rearrangement uses TRBV11-3 and TRBJ2-1, with D possibly being TRBD1 or TRBD2 (5 bases each). Germline values: CDR1 SGHNT, CDR2 YENEEA. Trimming took 4 bases from V and 5 from J, leaving 6 bases between them. The CDR3 consists of 12 residues. CDR3 sequence: CASSSGHNEQFF. The DNA for the CDR3 is TGTGCCAGCAGCTCGGGACACAATGAGCAGTTCTTC.

The chain has TRBV24-1 and TRBJ1-2; D is unresolved. The germline CDR1 and CDR2 sequences are KGHDR and SFDVKD. Trimming shortened V by 4 bases and J by 2 bases, and 4 bases separated the two germline ends. This CDR3 comprises 12 residues. The chain's CDR3 is CATSDSNYGYTF. The CDR3 DNA reads as TGTGCCACCAGTGACAGCAACTATGGCTACACCTTC.

The chain has TRBV11-2 and TRBJ2-7; no clear D gene. V was shortened by 5 bases and J by 2 bases, with 13 bases between the two germline ends. Germline V lookup: CDR1 SGHAT, CDR2 FQNNGV. CDR3 length equals 14 residues. The CDR3 reads CASSLTIPPYEQYF. Written as DNA, the CDR3 is TGTGCCAGCAGCCTTACAATTCCCCCCTACGAGCAGTACTTC.

The rearrangement joins TRBV11-3 to TRBJ2-1; 7 positions agree with TRBD1. There are 17 residues in the CDR3. The ends lost 0 bases at V and 3 bases at J; junction bases unmatched: 8. The germline V gene encodes CDR1 SGHNT and CDR2 YENEEA. The CDR3 DNA is TGTGCCAGCAGCTTAGAGTTTGGACAGGCCCTCTACAATGAGCAGTTCTTC. Translation gives CASSLEFGQALYNEQFF.

The chain links TRBV9 to TRBJ2-2, with 10 bases fitting TRBD1. CDR1 SGDLS and CDR2 YYNGEE come from the germline V gene. The CDR3 consists of 16 residues. Trimming took 4 bases from V and 5 from J; bases not matched to a gene: 8. CDR3 nucleotide sequence: TGTGCCAGCAGCCCCCTCGGGACAGGGGTGACCGGGGAGCTGTTTTTT. This translates into CASSPLGTGVTGELFF.

V is TRBV30 and J is TRBJ2-2; 7 nucleotides agree with TRBD2. V shed 0 bases, J shed 3 bases, and the junction held 7 bases outside the gene matches. The CDR3 consists of 16 residues. Per germline, CDR1 GTSNPN and CDR2 SVGIG (reference sequence). The CDR3 is CAWSVRWGGDTGELFF. CDR3 DNA: TGTGCCTGGAGTGTACGATGGGGGGGGGACACCGGGGAGCTGTTTTTT.

The chain carries TRBV7-9 and TRBJ2-3, with D possibly matching TRBD1 (5 bases). V was cut by 2 bases and J by 3 bases, with 9 bases left in between. Germline CDR1 reads SEHNR; CDR2 reads FQNEAQ (reference sequence). This CDR3 comprises 14 residues. Written as DNA, the CDR3 is TGTGCCAGCAGCTTATCTGGGGCTACAGATACGCAGTATTTT. Amino acid sequence: CASSLSGATDTQYF.

This clone was seen more than once but under ten times. The gene calls are TRBV12-3 or TRBV12-4 and TRBJ1-1; maybe TRBD1 (5 bases). This CDR3 is built from 12 residues. Trimming took 4 bases from V and 6 from J, leaving 9 bases between them. The CDR3 is CASSSRVSEAFF. CDR3 nucleotide sequence: TGTGCCAGCAGTTCCAGGGTATCTGAAGCTTTCTTT.

The gene calls are TRBV5-1 and TRBJ2-3, with 10 nucleotides matching TRBD2. The V gene's germline CDR1 is SGHRS and CDR2 YFSETQ. V was pared by 0 bases and J by 13 bases, with 11 bases of the junction left unmatched. The CDR3 totals 15 residues. The DNA of the CDR3 is TGCGCCAGCAGCTTGGCCATGGCTAGCGGGAGCCGTGAGTATTTT. Translating gives CASSLAMASGSREYF.

The chain combines TRBV2 with TRBJ2-3; TRBD2 aligns across 14 bases. The germline gives CDR1 SNHLY, CDR2 FYNNEI. V shed 8 bases, J shed 0 bases, and the junction held 10 bases outside the gene matches. This CDR3 is 18 amino acids long. The CDR3 region has the DNA TGTGCCAGCGGACTAGCGGGGGGAGCTGGGAAAAGCACAGATACGCAGTATTTT. Protein sequence: CASGLAGGAGKSTDTQYF.

J is TRBJ1-5 and V is TRBV7-8; 9 bases line up with TRBD1. Germline CDR1 SGHVS, CDR2 FQNEAQ. V lost 5 bases, J lost 1 base, and 6 bases stayed unmatched. The CDR3 covers 16 residues. The CDR3 nucleotides read TGTGCCAGCAGCAGGGGACAGGGTATGAGCAATCAGCCCCAGCATTTT. Translation gives CASSRGQGMSNQPQHF. Full variable domain (rest looked up from reference TRBV7-8 and TRBJ1-5): GAGVSQSPRYKVAKRGQDVALRCDPISGHVSLFWYQQALGQGPEFLTYFQNEAQLDKSGLPSDRFFAERPEGSVSTLKIQRTQQEDSAVYLCASSRGQGMSNQPQHFGDGTRLSIL.

The V gene is TRBV24-1, the J gene TRBJ2-1; TRBD2 agrees at 14 bases. The CDR3 is 16 amino acids. Unmatched junction bases numbered 11, after V lost 9 bases and J lost 8 bases. Germline V gene sequence: CDR1 KGHDR, CDR2 SFDVKD. The CDR3 is CATSDAGTSGGYEQFF. The CDR3 DNA follows: TGTGCCACCTCCGACGCCGGGACTAGCGGGGGATATGAGCAGTTCTTC.

This clone has only a few counts. The V gene is TRBV10-3, the J gene TRBJ2-1; D is unresolved. This CDR3 region has 16 residues. Trimming pared 4 bases from V and 7 bases from J, leaving 20 bases between. The germline V gene encodes CDR1 ENHRY and CDR2 SYGVKD. CDR3 protein: CAISGWTTVLQNEQFF. Here the CDR3 DNA reads TGTGCCATCAGTGGGTGGACGACGGTCCTTCAGAATGAGCAGTTCTTC.

This sequence joins TRBV3-1 (or the pseudogene TRBV3-2) and TRBJ1-2; the D is unclear. The germline gives CDR1 LGHDT, CDR2 YNNKEL (reference sequence). V lost 2 bases and J lost 7, with 14 bases in between. The CDR3 has 14 amino acids. DNA of the CDR3: TGTGCCAGCAGCCAAACTAGTAGGGTGGGTGGCTACACCTTC. Translation: CASSQTSRVGGYTF.

The chain links TRBV7-9 to TRBJ2-6; possibly TRBD2 for D (5 bases). Trimming cost V 4 bases and J 1 base, with 5 bases left between them. The CDR3 is 14 amino acids. Germline lookup yields CDR1 SEHNR and CDR2 FQNEAQ (reference sequence). Here the CDR3 DNA reads TGTGCCAGCAGCTGGACTTCTGGGGCCAACGTCCTGACTTTC. Translated, it gives CASSWTSGANVLTF.